Each of the 20 T cell receptor beta chains below was sequenced from the same sample in a study of T cell responses to AZD1222 COVID-19 vaccine. This table comes from immunoSEQ multiplex PCR, and its TCRdb copy is limited to in-frame clones, with some not included. The sample comprises 55,000 to 75,000 clones, 80% to 85% of which are singletons, and around an eighth rests with the top ten. The sample in question was peripheral blood, obtained on day 0 of AZD1222 vaccination. All receptors come from an adult in good health.

The genes are TRBV30 and TRBJ2-7; D not certain. Germline CDR1 is GTSNPN and CDR2 is SVGIG (reference sequence). V was clipped by 1 base and J by 3 bases, with 4 bases between them. There are 11 residues in the CDR3. This chain's CDR3 is CAWSGDYEQYF. The CDR3 nucleotides read TGTGCCTGGAGTGGCGACTACGAGCAGTACTTC.

The chain combines TRBV12-5 with TRBJ2-2; 8 bases are a match to TRBD1. Germline values: CDR1 LGHNT, CDR2 FRNRAP. J was trimmed by 5 bases and V by 3 bases; bases with no gene match: 5. The CDR3 runs to 15 residues. CDR3 nucleotide sequence: TGTGCTAGTGGTTTCCTACAGGGGGAGACCGGGGAGCTGTTTTTT. This gives the protein CASGFLQGETGELFF. Drawing the rest from reference TRBV12-5 and TRBJ2-2, the complete variable domain is DARVTQTPRHKVTEMGQEVTMRCQPILGHNTVFWYRQTMMQGLELLAYFRNRAPLDDSGMPKDRFSAEMPDATLATLKIQPSEPRDSAVYFCASGFLQGETGELFFGEGSRLTVL.

The chain links TRBV12-3 or TRBV12-4 to TRBJ2-1; D may be TRBD2 (5 bases). The CDR3 is 13 residues long. Trimming shortened V by 6 bases and J by 8 bases, and 14 bases separated the two germline ends. CDR3 in amino acids: CASSPDGVDEQFF. CDR3 DNA: TGTGCCAGCAGCCCAGACGGGGTAGATGAGCAGTTCTTC.

This rearrangement joins TRBV6-1 to TRBJ1-6; D is perhaps TRBD1 (6 bases). CDR1 is MNHNS, CDR2 SASEGT, per germline. The CDR3 totals 17 residues. With 3 bases removed from V and 3 bases from J, the gap between germline ends came to 15 bases. CDR3: CASSDLDRSDYNSPLHF. The CDR3 nucleotides read TGTGCCAGCAGTGACCTTGACAGGTCCGACTATAATTCACCCCTCCACTTT.

The chain recombines TRBV11-2 with TRBJ1-1; D uncertain. The germline V gene has CDR1 SGHAT and CDR2 FQNNGV. V lost 3 bases and J lost 3, with 11 bases in between. CDR3 length: 14 amino acids. CDR3 sequence: CASSFIQADTEAFF. Written as DNA, the CDR3 is TGTGCCAGCAGCTTCATTCAGGCGGACACTGAAGCTTTCTTT.

The V call is TRBV27, the J call TRBJ1-2; D perhaps matches TRBD1 (6 bases). CDR1 MNHEY and CDR2 SMNVEV come from the germline V gene (reference sequence). This CDR3 spans 12 amino acids. V lost 8 bases, J lost 6 bases, and 13 bases lay in between. CDR3 nucleotide sequence: TGTGCCAGCGTGGGGGGCTCGGATGGCTACACCTTC. Protein product: CASVGGSDGYTF.

The gene calls are TRBV7-8 and TRBJ2-7; 7 nucleotides line up with TRBD2. There are 16 residues in the CDR3. Per the germline V gene, CDR1 is SGHVS and CDR2 is FQNEAQ. With 2 bases clipped from V and 0 bases from J, the junction kept 7 bases outside the gene matches. CDR3 nucleotide sequence: TGTGCCAGCAGCTTACCCTTGGGGGGGGACTCCTACGAGCAGTACTTC. Its protein is CASSLPLGGDSYEQYF.

V usage is TRBV12-3 or TRBV12-4 and J usage is TRBJ2-5, with D unclear. Trimming took 5 bases from V and 5 from J, leaving 12 bases between them. The CDR3 sequence is 13 residues long. CDR3 in DNA: TGTGCCAGCAGTAGCCGAGATAAGGAGACCCAGTACTTC. Translated, it gives CASSSRDKETQYF.

This sequence joins TRBV30 and TRBJ1-4; no clear D. Trimming stripped 0 bases from V and 0 bases from J, with 5 bases between. This CDR3 contains 14 residues. CDR1 and CDR2 (germline): GTSNPN, SVGIG (reference sequence). CDR3 amino acids: CAWSVQSTNEKLFF. The DNA for the CDR3 is TGTGCCTGGAGTGTACAATCAACTAATGAAAAACTGTTTTTT. Complete variable domain (other parts from reference TRBV30 and TRBJ1-4): SQTIHQWPATLVQPVGSPLSLECTVEGTSNPNLYWYRQAAGRGLQLLFYSVGIGQISSEVPQNLSASRPQDRQFILSSKKLLLSDSGFYLCAWSVQSTNEKLFFGSGTQLSVL.

The chain couples TRBV7-2 to TRBJ1-3; maybe TRBD1 (5 bases). The ends were cut back, 1 base at V and 0 bases at J, with 7 bases in the middle. Per the germline V gene, CDR1 is SGHTA and CDR2 is FQGNSA. The CDR3 has 15 amino acids. The CDR3 DNA reads TGTGCCAGCAGCTTAGGACAGTTCTCTGGAAACACCATATATTTT. Its protein is CASSLGQFSGNTIYF.

V usage is TRBV30 and J usage is TRBJ2-2; 7 bases fit TRBD1. Germline V lookup: CDR1 GTSNPN, CDR2 SVGIG (reference sequence). CDR3 length: 16 amino acids. The J segment lost 2 bases and the V segment lost 0 bases, leaving 6 bases of the junction unmatched. CDR3 loop: CAWSVQQGFNTGELFF. In nucleotides, the CDR3 is TGTGCCTGGAGTGTTCAACAGGGGTTTAACACCGGGGAGCTGTTTTTT. Supplemented by reference TRBV30 and TRBJ2-2, the full variable domain reads SQTIHQWPATLVQPVGSPLSLECTVEGTSNPNLYWYRQAAGRGLQLLFYSVGIGQISSEVPQNLSASRPQDRQFILSSKKLLLSDSGFYLCAWSVQQGFNTGELFFGEGSRLTVL.

The chain employs TRBV6-2 or TRBV6-3 and TRBJ2-1, with 14 nucleotides matching TRBD2. Germline loops: CDR1 MNHEY, CDR2 SVGEGT. The CDR3 runs 21 residues. V lost 2 bases to trimming and J lost 1 base; unmatched junction nucleotides: 13. This CDR3 is CASSYPPPGLAGVGSYNEQFF. The DNA for the CDR3 is TGTGCCAGCAGTTACCCACCCCCGGGACTAGCGGGGGTAGGGTCCTACAATGAGCAGTTCTTC.

There are a few counts of this clone. J is TRBJ2-5 and V is TRBV29-1; 9 bases map to TRBD2. The germline V gene has CDR1 SQVTM and CDR2 ANQGSEA. This CDR3 region has 16 residues. V gave up 3 bases and J gave up 2 bases; unmatched junction bases: 10. The CDR3 region has the DNA TGCAGCGTTGATGGGTTAGCGGGGGACAGACAAGAGACCCAGTACTTC. Translating gives CSVDGLAGDRQETQYF.

In DNA, the CDR3 is TGTGCCAGCAGTGAACTCACTAGTAACACCATATATTTT. Translation gives CASSELTSNTIYF. The chain is built from TRBV6-1 and TRBJ1-3; no definite D call. The CDR3 runs 13 residues. V was clipped by 2 bases and J by 7 bases, with 9 bases between them. Per the germline V gene, CDR1 is MNHNS and CDR2 is SASEGT.

The rearrangement joins TRBV9 to TRBJ1-1; D remains ambiguous. The V and J ends lost 3 bases and 5 bases respectively, with 14 bases between them. This CDR3 is built from 14 residues. Germline-derived CDR1 and CDR2 are SGDLS and YYNGEE. Here the CDR3 DNA reads TGTGCCAGCAGCGACGGACGCACGCTGACTGAAGCTTTCTTT. Translated, it gives CASSDGRTLTEAFF.

This chain links TRBV3-1 (or the pseudogene TRBV3-2) with TRBJ2-1, with D possibly matching TRBD2 (6 bases). CDR3 length: 19 amino acids. The V gene's germline CDR1 is LGHDT and CDR2 YNNKEL (reference sequence). V was shortened by 4 bases and J by 6 bases, with 28 bases between the two germline ends. CDR3 bases: TGTGCCAGCAGCCCGTTCCATCAGGCCTTCAGGAGGGGTAGCAATGAGCAGTTCTTC. It yields the protein CASSPFHQAFRRGSNEQFF.

The V call is TRBV14, the J call TRBJ1-6; D not resolved. Trimming removed 6 bases from V and 5 bases from J, with 11 bases in between. The CDR3 is 14 residues long. CDR1 SGHDN and CDR2 FVKESK come from the germline V gene. DNA for the CDR3: TGTGCCAGCAGTTGGGCAAGTGATAATTCACCCCTCCACTTT. It is translated as CASSWASDNSPLHF.

This chain joins TRBV10-2 and TRBJ2-1, with D possibly being TRBD2 (6 bases). Germline V gives CDR1 WSHSY, CDR2 SAAADI. The V end lost 8 bases, the J end lost 2 bases, and 13 bases lay between the germline ends. The CDR3 runs 14 residues. The CDR3 bases are TGCGCCAGCGCGGGGCTTCGGACCTACAATGAGCAGTTCTTC. This encodes CASAGLRTYNEQFF.

This chain links TRBV12-3 or TRBV12-4 with TRBJ1-1; the D is unclear. V was cut by 4 bases and J by 9 bases, with 6 bases left in between. This CDR3 is built from 10 residues. Here the CDR3 DNA reads TGTGCCAGCAGTTCAGTGAAAGCTTTCTTT. It encodes CASSSVKAFF.

This rearrangement joins TRBV21-1 to TRBJ2-2; TRBD2 is the table's D call, not checked against the DNA. TRBV21-1 is reported as a pseudogene. The CDR3 consists of 17 residues. DNA for the CDR3: TGTGCCAGCAACCCCAGGGCACTAGCGGGGGCGGGCGGGGAGCTGTTTTTT. It encodes CASNPRALAGAGGELFF.